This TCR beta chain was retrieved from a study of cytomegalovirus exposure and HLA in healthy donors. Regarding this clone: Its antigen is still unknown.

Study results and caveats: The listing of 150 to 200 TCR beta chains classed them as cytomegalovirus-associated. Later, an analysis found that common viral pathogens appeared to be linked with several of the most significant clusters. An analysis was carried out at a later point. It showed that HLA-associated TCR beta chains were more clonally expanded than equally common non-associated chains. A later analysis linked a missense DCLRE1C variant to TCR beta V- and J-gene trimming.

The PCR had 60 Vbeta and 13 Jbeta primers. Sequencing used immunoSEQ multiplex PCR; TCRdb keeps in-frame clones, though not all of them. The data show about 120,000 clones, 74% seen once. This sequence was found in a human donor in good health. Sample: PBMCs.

CDR3 amino acids: CASSDLRMRRHNYGYTF. The CDR3 DNA follows: TGTGCCAGCAGTGACCTTCGGATGCGGCGGCATAACTATGGCTACACCTTC. The chain employs TRBV6-1 and TRBJ1-2; D is ambiguous. This CDR3 has 17 amino acids. Germline values: CDR1 MNHNS, CDR2 SASEGT. The V end lost 3 bases, the J end lost 1 base, and 18 bases lay between the germline ends.